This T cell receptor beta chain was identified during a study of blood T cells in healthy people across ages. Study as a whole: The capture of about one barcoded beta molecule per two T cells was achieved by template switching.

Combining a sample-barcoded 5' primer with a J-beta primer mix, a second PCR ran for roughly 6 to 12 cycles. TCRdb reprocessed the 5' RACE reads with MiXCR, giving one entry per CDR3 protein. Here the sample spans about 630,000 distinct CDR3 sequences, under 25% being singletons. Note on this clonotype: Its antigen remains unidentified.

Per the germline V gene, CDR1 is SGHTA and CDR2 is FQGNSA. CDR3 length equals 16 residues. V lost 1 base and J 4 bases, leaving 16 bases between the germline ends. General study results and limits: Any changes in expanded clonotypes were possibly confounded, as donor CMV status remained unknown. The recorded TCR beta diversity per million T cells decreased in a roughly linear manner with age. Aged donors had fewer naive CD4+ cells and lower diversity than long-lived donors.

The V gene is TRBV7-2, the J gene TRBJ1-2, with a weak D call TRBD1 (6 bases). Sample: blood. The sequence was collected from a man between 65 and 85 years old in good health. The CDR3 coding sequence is TGTGCCAGCAGCTTAGGGGGACAAACATCCCTCTATGGCTACACCTTC. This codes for CASSLGGQTSLYGYTF.